The 25 T cell receptor beta chains below were found in one sample sequenced in a study of blood T cell repertoires in COVID-19. Profiling relied on immunoSEQ multiplex PCR, and the TCRdb table lists in-frame clones only, not all of them. The data show hundreds of thousands of clones, around 90% seen once. Specimen: peripheral blood. These receptors were taken from a woman aged 45-65 years who had recovered from COVID-19.

V usage is TRBV7-9 and J usage is TRBJ1-1; 10 positions match TRBD1. The length of the CDR3 is 14 residues. Trimming took 4 bases from V and 2 from J; bases not matched to a gene: 1. Germline values: CDR1 SEHNR, CDR2 FQNEAQ (reference sequence). The CDR3 is CASSWTGGNTEAFF. The DNA for the CDR3 is TGTGCCAGCAGCTGGACAGGGGGTAACACTGAAGCTTTCTTT.

The rearrangement links TRBV18 to TRBJ2-3, with a possible D match to TRBD1 (6 bases). Deletions cut 1 base from V and 4 bases from J, with 12 bases between. Germline-derived CDR1 and CDR2 are KGHSH and LQKENI. The length of the CDR3 is 15 residues. The CDR3 DNA follows: TGTGCCAGCTCACCACGCACAGGGAACGCAGATACGCAGTATTTT. Amino acids: CASSPRTGNADTQYF.

J is TRBJ2-3 and V is TRBV4-3; 12 nucleotides agree with TRBD2. The V gene end was trimmed by 1 base and the J gene end by 3 bases; junction bases not matched to a gene: 5. Looked up from germline, CDR1 is LGHNA and CDR2 is YSLEER. This CDR3 contains 17 residues. The DNA of the CDR3 is TGCGCCAGCAGCCAAGGTTGGACTAGCGGGGTAACAGATACGCAGTATTTT. It yields the protein CASSQGWTSGVTDTQYF.

The chain couples TRBV4-3 to TRBJ1-4, with a possible D match to TRBD1 (5 bases). Trimming took 1 base from V and 7 from J, leaving 10 bases between them. This CDR3 has 14 amino acids. Germline V gene data show CDR1 as LGHNA and CDR2 as YSLEER. DNA for the CDR3: TGCGCCAGCAGCCAAGGGTCTCAGGGTGAAAAACTGTTTTTT. Its protein is CASSQGSQGEKLFF.

The chain has TRBV6-5 and TRBJ2-1; 8 bases align to TRBD2. J was trimmed by 3 bases and V by 6 bases; bases with no gene match: 4. Germline V gene sequence: CDR1 MNHEY, CDR2 SVGAGI. The CDR3 spans 14 residues. The CDR3: CASRLAGFYNEQFF. CDR3 sequence (DNA): TGTGCCAGCAGGTTAGCGGGGTTCTACAATGAGCAGTTCTTC.

This clone was found once. The V call is TRBV7-2, the J call TRBJ2-7; the D gene is possibly TRBD2 (5 bases). Trimming shortened V by 5 bases and J by 7 bases, and 21 bases separated the two germline ends. The CDR3 covers 15 residues. Germline V CDR1 and CDR2: SGHTA, FQGNSA. The CDR3 DNA is TGTGCCAGCAGCCAGCGGTCGGGTGAGGGCCTGGAGCAGTACTTC. This sequence encodes CASSQRSGEGLEQYF. The full variable domain, its missing parts supplied by reference TRBV7-2 and TRBJ2-7, is GAGVSQSPSNKVTEKGKDVELRCDPISGHTALYWYRQSLGQGLEFLIYFQGNSAPDKSGLPSDRFSAERTGGSVSTLTIQRTQQEDSAVYLCASSQRSGEGLEQYFGPGTRLTVT.

The rearrangement joins TRBV5-1 to TRBJ2-1, with 11 bases identical to TRBD2. Per germline, CDR1 SGHRS and CDR2 YFSETQ. J was trimmed by 3 bases and V by 1 base; bases with no gene match: 0. The CDR3 length is 15 residues. CDR3 loop: CASSLTSGSYNEQFF. DNA for the CDR3: TGCGCCAGCAGCTTGACTAGCGGGAGCTACAATGAGCAGTTCTTC. The variable domain in full, with the rest retrieved from reference TRBV5-1 and TRBJ2-1, is KAGVTQTPRYLIKTRGQQVTLSCSPISGHRSVSWYQQTPGQGLQFLFEYFSETQRNKGNFPGRFSGRQFSNSRSEMNVSTLELGDSALYLCASSLTSGSYNEQFFGPGTRLTVL.

The chain links TRBV2 to TRBJ2-5; tentative D call: TRBD1 (5 bases). Germline lookup yields CDR1 SNHLY and CDR2 FYNNEI. CDR3 length equals 14 residues. Trimming left V 2 bases short and J 2 bases short, with 9 bases between. The DNA of the CDR3 is TGTGCCAGCAGTGAATACAGGATACAAGAGACCCAGTACTTC. The encoded protein is CASSEYRIQETQYF.

The chain has TRBV5-4 and TRBJ1-1; 7 bases line up with TRBD1. The J segment lost 5 bases and the V segment lost 0 bases, leaving 4 bases of the junction unmatched. This CDR3 contains 14 residues. Germline CDR1 and CDR2: SGHNT and YYREEE (reference sequence). CDR3 nucleotide sequence: TGTGCCAGCAGCTTGGCCACAGGGGCTACTGAAGCTTTCTTT. This encodes CASSLATGATEAFF.

The rearrangement links TRBV9 to TRBJ1-5; possible D gene TRBD1, 6 bases. This CDR3 contains 14 residues. V dropped 0 bases and J dropped 4 bases, with 8 bases sitting between them. Germline assignment: CDR1 SGDLS and CDR2 YYNGEE. CDR3 sequence reads: CASSVGGTNQPQHF. In DNA form, the CDR3 reads TGTGCCAGCAGCGTAGGTGGGACAAATCAGCCCCAGCATTTT.

This rearrangement joins TRBV5-6 to TRBJ1-2; D remains ambiguous. The CDR3 has 15 amino acids. Germline assignment: CDR1 SGHDT and CDR2 YYEEEE. Trimming left V 3 bases short and J 5 bases short, with 17 bases between. The CDR3 reads CASSSGGGPIYGYTF. The CDR3 bases are TGTGCCAGCAGCTCTGGAGGAGGACCGATTTATGGCTACACCTTC.

J is TRBJ1-3 and V is TRBV9; tentatively, D is TRBD1 (5 bases). CDR1 is SGDLS, CDR2 YYNGEE, per germline. The V end was cut by 0 bases, the J end by 2 bases, with 6 bases between. This CDR3 comprises 14 residues. The DNA for the CDR3 is TGTGCCAGCAGCGTAGAAGGGGCTGGAAACACCATATATTTT. Translating it yields CASSVEGAGNTIYF.

The rearrangement joins TRBV4-2 to TRBJ2-3; weak D call: TRBD1 (6 bases). V lost 4 bases to trimming and J lost 2 bases, with 13 bases between them. Looked up from germline, CDR1 is LGHNA and CDR2 is YNFKEQ. The CDR3 runs to 15 residues. The CDR3, as DNA: TGTGCCAGCAGCCGAGAACAGGGTTTCACAGATACGCAGTATTTT. It encodes CASSREQGFTDTQYF.

This sequence joins TRBV15 and TRBJ1-2; D unresolved. The CDR3 spans 15 residues. Trimming took 5 bases from V and 4 from J, leaving 17 bases between them. The germline CDR1 and CDR2 sequences are LNHNV and YYDKDF (reference sequence). DNA of the CDR3: TGTGCCACCAGCGCCTCAGGTTTTGGCAGCTATGGCTACACCTTC. Amino acid sequence: CATSASGFGSYGYTF. Filled out from reference TRBV15 and TRBJ1-2, the complete variable domain reads DAMVIQNPRYQVTQFGKPVTLSCSQTLNHNVMYWYQQKSSQAPKLLFHYYDKDFNNEADTPDNFQSRRPNTSFCFLDIRSPGLGDTAMYLCATSASGFGSYGYTFGSGTRLTVV.

The rearrangement uses TRBV5-1 and TRBJ2-5; D possibly corresponds to TRBD2 (5 bases). Trimming pared 0 bases from V and 5 bases from J, leaving 11 bases between. The CDR3 is made up of 14 amino acids. Germline CDR1 SGHRS, CDR2 YFSETQ. The CDR3 reads CASSLGRRGETQYF. The CDR3 nucleotides are TGCGCCAGCAGCTTGGGCCGGCGCGGGGAGACCCAGTACTTC.

CDR3 nucleotide sequence: TGTGCCAGTAGTAGACGGGACAATTCCTACGAGCAGTACTTC. Translating it yields CASSRRDNSYEQYF. The chain recombines TRBV19 with TRBJ2-7, with a tentative D call TRBD1 (6 bases). The V gene's germline CDR1 is LNHDA and CDR2 SQIVND (reference sequence). Trimming pared 4 bases from V and 1 base from J, leaving 11 bases between. This CDR3 has 14 amino acids.

The chain joins TRBV29-1 to TRBJ2-5, with a tentative D call TRBD1 (5 bases). Germline-derived CDR1 and CDR2 are SQVTM and ANQGSEA. Between the trimmed V and J ends, which lost 4 bases and 5 bases, there was a span of 11 bases. The CDR3 runs to 12 residues. CDR3 nucleotides: TGCAGCGTTGGGGCAGGGCCCGAGACCCAGTACTTC. This gives the protein CSVGAGPETQYF.

The chain combines TRBV18 with TRBJ2-1; TRBD2 might be the D (5 bases). V lost 1 base and J lost 5, with 9 bases in between. CDR1 and CDR2 from the germline V gene are KGHSH and LQKENI. The CDR3 contains 14 residues. The CDR3 loop is CASSPQSGNNEQFF. Here the CDR3 DNA reads TGTGCCAGCTCACCACAATCCGGGAACAATGAGCAGTTCTTC. Complete variable domain (other parts from reference TRBV18 and TRBJ2-1): NAGVMQNPRHLVRRRGQEARLRCSPMKGHSHVYWYRQLPEEGLKFMVYLQKENIIDESGMPKERFSAEFPKEGPSILRIQQVVRGDSAAYFCASSPQSGNNEQFFGPGTRLTVL.

The rearrangement links TRBV7-2 to TRBJ2-7; 9 nucleotides line up with TRBD2. Germline-derived CDR1 and CDR2 are SGHTA and FQGNSA. V gave up 5 bases and J gave up 2 bases; unmatched junction bases: 7. CDR3 length: 15 residues. The CDR3 nucleotides read TGTGCCAGCAGCCAGGGACTAGCAGTCACCTACGAGCAGTACTTC. As protein: CASSQGLAVTYEQYF.

The chain uses TRBV6-5 and TRBJ1-6, with D perhaps matching TRBD1 (6 bases). The germline CDR1 and CDR2 sequences are MNHEY and SVGAGI. Trimming stripped 2 bases from V and 6 bases from J, with 11 bases between. CDR3 length: 15 residues. The CDR3 region is CASSYVQGRNSPLHF. The CDR3 nucleotides read TGTGCCAGCAGTTACGTACAGGGCCGTAATTCACCCCTCCACTTT.

The CDR3 sequence is CASRENYGHGYTF. CDR3 bases: TGTGCCAGCAGGGAAAACTATGGCCATGGCTACACCTTC. The rearrangement links TRBV9 to TRBJ1-2; D remains unclear. The V end lost 5 bases, the J end lost 6 bases, and 14 bases lay between the germline ends. Per the germline V gene, CDR1 is SGDLS and CDR2 is YYNGEE. The CDR3 has 13 residues.

In DNA, the CDR3 is TGTGCCAGCAGCCAAGTGTTCGGGACCCCAGGGGCCGGGATCTATGGCTACACCTTC. Encoded protein: CASSQVFGTPGAGIYGYTF. The genes are TRBV14 and TRBJ1-2, with a tentative D call TRBD1 (6 bases). V was pared by 1 base and J by 4 bases, with 25 bases between. The length of the CDR3 is 19 residues. Germline V gives CDR1 SGHDN, CDR2 FVKESK.

The chain links TRBV7-9 to TRBJ1-2; D is unclear. Between the trimmed V and J ends, which lost 0 bases and 8 bases, there was a span of 16 bases. Per the germline V gene, CDR1 is SEHNR and CDR2 is FQNEAQ (reference sequence). This CDR3 comprises 15 residues. Written as DNA, the CDR3 is TGTGCCAGCAGCTTAGCGGGTGTGGAGGTATTGGGCTACACCTTC. It translates to CASSLAGVEVLGYTF.

The gene calls are TRBV10-3 and TRBJ1-1; 9 bases are shared with TRBD1. This CDR3 comprises 18 residues. Per the germline V gene, CDR1 is ENHRY and CDR2 is SYGVKD. The ends lost 2 bases at V and 0 bases at J; junction bases unmatched: 10. The CDR3 DNA reads TGTGCCATCAGTGAGCGTAGGGGACAGGGAAGTGTGAACACTGAAGCTTTCTTT. Translating gives CAISERRGQGSVNTEAFF.

This chain joins TRBV6-2 or TRBV6-3 and TRBJ2-3; perhaps TRBD2 as D (6 bases). CDR1 is MNHEY and CDR2 is SVGEGT in the germline V gene. Trimming took 2 bases from V and 5 from J, leaving 20 bases between them. This CDR3 has 17 residues. CDR3 nucleotides: TGTGCCAGCAGTTACACCCTAGCGTCCGGGCCGGGAGATACGCAGTATTTT. It yields the protein CASSYTLASGPGDTQYF.